The rows below give T cell receptor beta chains drawn from one sample of a study of T cells after posttransplantation cyclophosphamide. Data came from immunoSEQ multiplex PCR; TCRdb stores just in-frame clones and leaves some out. The sample shows roughly 10,000 clones, none of them appearing just once. The sample here was PBMCs, taken 350 to 390 days after allogeneic stem cell transplant with posttransplant cyclophosphamide. These receptors all come from a male patient in his fifties who received an allogeneic stem cell transplant from a related donor and was CMV-positive. Some T cells may arise from the graft donor. Both conserved end residues are part of each CDR3. The size field is filled for only some rows; it gives once, few, many or a size class.

v_call: TRBV4-1; j_call: TRBJ1-1; clone_size: medium-sized; cdr3_aa: CASSLDRAYMNTEAFF
v_call: TRBV5-1; j_call: TRBJ1-5; clone_size: many; cdr3_aa: CASSLEAGYSNQPQHF
v_call: TRBV5-4; j_call: TRBJ2-1; clone_size: many; cdr3_aa: CASSSGTGPYNEQFF
v_call: TRBV29-1; j_call: TRBJ1-2; clone_size: many; cdr3_aa: CSVSPGQGWGYTF
v_call: TRBV7-2; j_call: TRBJ1-1; clone_size: many; cdr3_aa: CASSPSGTGITEAFF
v_call: TRBV4-3; j_call: TRBJ2-4; clone_size: many; cdr3_aa: CAPGTSGGAVQRDIQYF
v_call: TRBV6-4; j_call: TRBJ2-7; clone_size: many; cdr3_aa: CASRRDSSGEQYF
v_call: TRBV19; j_call: TRBJ2-1; clone_size: many; cdr3_aa: CASSTDREGLSEQFF
v_call: TRBV27; j_call: TRBJ2-1; clone_size: many; cdr3_aa: CASTRTSGTHFRQFF
v_call: TRBV11-3; j_call: TRBJ2-2; clone_size: many; cdr3_aa: CASSSYRDGELFF
v_call: TRBV5-8; j_call: TRBJ2-1; clone_size: many; cdr3_aa: CAGGEGAQSNNEQFF
v_call: TRBV9; j_call: TRBJ2-7; clone_size: many; cdr3_aa: CASSGDSSSYEQYF
v_call: TRBV18; j_call: TRBJ2-3; clone_size: many; cdr3_aa: CASSPSDRSPSTDTQYF
v_call: TRBV19; j_call: TRBJ1-2; clone_size: many; cdr3_aa: CASTPGQGSIGYTF
v_call: TRBV6-6; j_call: TRBJ2-5; clone_size: many; cdr3_aa: CASSRQGQETQYF
v_call: TRBV5-6; j_call: TRBJ2-1; clone_size: many; cdr3_aa: CASSLRGNSFNEQFF
v_call: TRBV11-3; j_call: TRBJ2-2; clone_size: medium-sized; cdr3_aa: CASSSTGRGDTGELFF
v_call: TRBV7-9; j_call: TRBJ1-1; clone_size: many; cdr3_aa: CASRFTGNTEAFF
v_call: TRBV5-6; j_call: TRBJ2-7; clone_size: many; cdr3_aa: CASSLLTGTGAFYEQYF
v_call: TRBV29-1; j_call: TRBJ1-1; clone_size: many; cdr3_aa: CSGRRQENTEAFF
v_call: TRBV20-1; j_call: TRBJ1-2; clone_size: few; cdr3_aa: CSALLFIF
v_call: TRBV5-4; j_call: TRBJ1-1; clone_size: many; cdr3_aa: CASSKGQQNTEAFF
v_call: TRBV5-5; j_call: TRBJ1-2; clone_size: many; cdr3_aa: CASSPKPGTGAPNYGYTF
v_call: TRBV12-5; j_call: TRBJ2-7; clone_size: many; cdr3_aa: CASGLVPGTYEQYF
v_call: TRBV7-8; j_call: TRBJ2-1; clone_size: NA; cdr3_aa: CASSANRGDNEQFF
v_call: TRBV19; j_call: TRBJ1-5; clone_size: many; cdr3_aa: CASSYRTHSNQPQHF
v_call: TRBV7-6; j_call: TRBJ2-1; clone_size: many; cdr3_aa: CASSRGSASLYNEQFF
v_call: TRBV19; j_call: TRBJ1-1; clone_size: many; cdr3_aa: CASSIRGSLWGVF
v_call: TRBV5-4; j_call: TRBJ2-5; clone_size: many; cdr3_aa: CASSGSGKETQYF
v_call: TRBV6-5; j_call: TRBJ1-2; clone_size: many; cdr3_aa: CASSYSIGGSYGYTF
v_call: TRBV27; j_call: TRBJ1-1; clone_size: many; cdr3_aa: CASSWGQKGTEAFF
v_call: TRBV20-1; j_call: TRBJ1-1; clone_size: many; cdr3_aa: CSATDRVEAFF
v_call: TRBV19; j_call: TRBJ2-3; clone_size: many; cdr3_aa: CASSTGITSTDTQYF
v_call: TRBV7-9; j_call: TRBJ1-2; clone_size: many; cdr3_aa: CASSLGQGVDNYGYTF
v_call: TRBV6-5; j_call: TRBJ2-5; clone_size: many; cdr3_aa: CASSYGATGDLETQYF
v_call: TRBV10-3; j_call: TRBJ2-3; clone_size: many; cdr3_aa: CAISDAGFGGDTQYF
v_call: TRBV29-1; j_call: TRBJ2-3; clone_size: many; cdr3_aa: CSVYLAGLSTDTQYF
v_call: TRBV4-1; j_call: TRBJ2-1; clone_size: many; cdr3_aa: CASSQELATSYNEQFF
v_call: TRBV5-4; j_call: TRBJ1-6; clone_size: many; cdr3_aa: CASSGQGAWSPLHF
v_call: TRBV27; j_call: TRBJ2-1; clone_size: many; cdr3_aa: CASSLSLAGLDEQFF
v_call: TRBV6-4; j_call: TRBJ2-2; clone_size: medium-sized; cdr3_aa: CASSTQTQGGELFF
v_call: TRBV29-1; j_call: TRBJ2-3; clone_size: many; cdr3_aa: CSVVAGGLLDTQYF
v_call: TRBV5-3; j_call: TRBJ2-7; clone_size: many; cdr3_aa: CARSFGQGASYEQYF
v_call: TRBV11-3; j_call: TRBJ2-2; clone_size: many; cdr3_aa: CASSLLAGAGELFF
v_call: TRBV6-1; j_call: TRBJ1-1; clone_size: many; cdr3_aa: CASTEHLMNTEAFF
v_call: TRBV7-9; j_call: TRBJ2-5; clone_size: many; cdr3_aa: CASSSVDQETQYF
v_call: TRBV7-9; j_call: TRBJ1-5; clone_size: NA; cdr3_aa: CASGRAGNQPQHF